This TCR beta chain comes out of a study of cytomegalovirus exposure and HLA in healthy donors. Whole-study results and caveats: When a later analysis was performed, an Asian-associated ancestry cluster reportedly had fewer N-insertions than the roughly 700-donor mean. HLA alleles were associated with 18,000 or so TCR beta sequences in a later analysis at 0.05 false discovery rate.

Trimming cost V 0 bases and J 5 bases, with 7 bases left between them. Germline CDR1 SGHRS, CDR2 YFSETQ. This CDR3 contains 13 residues. At collection, donors were nominally healthy, but unrecorded immune exposures were probable. In the case of this clone: Its specificity is unknown.

The PCR had 60 Vbeta and 13 Jbeta primers. Sequencing was performed with immunoSEQ multiplex PCR; in TCRdb, only in-frame clones are kept and a portion is missing. The data contain over 150,000 clones, roughly nine tenths of them seen just once; the ten biggest clones take up around 0.85%. The chain has TRBV5-1 and TRBJ2-3; D unclear. The source is a woman aged 30 to 39 in good health and CMV-seronegative. Sequencing was performed on PBMCs. CDR3 residues: CASSLDLKDTQYF. CDR3 in DNA: TGCGCCAGCAGCTTGGACTTAAAAGATACGCAGTATTTT.